This T cell receptor beta chain derives from a study of T cell repertoires in cytomegalovirus infection. Study information: Public TCR beta signatures indicated both CMV infection and matching HLA type. Findings and caveats of the study: In two of eight donors, the top clonotype was HLA-C-restricted CMV-specific.

TCRdb redid the calling of the reads with MiXCR, one entry per CDR3 protein. The table has 160,000 or so distinct CDR3 sequences, about 15% seen once. V lost 4 bases to trimming and J lost 1 base, with 14 bases between them. The germline V gene has CDR1 SGHRS and CDR2 YFSETQ. This CDR3 comprises 16 residues. Turning to this clonotype: Its specificity is unknown.

Material for sequencing was CD8+ T cells from PBMCs. The origin of this receptor is a human donor in good health (CMV status not recorded). Some clones in this sample may be carry-over from other donors' samples. The chain combines TRBV5-1 with TRBJ2-2; D may be TRBD2 (6 bases). The CDR3 DNA follows: TGCGCCAGCAGCACGCGTTTAGCGGAGAACACCGGGGAGCTGTTTTTT. This gives the protein CASSTRLAENTGELFF.